Listed below are T cell receptor beta chains from one sample, sequenced in a study of T cell responses to AZD1222 COVID-19 vaccine. Generated by immunoSEQ multiplex PCR, the TCRdb table keeps only in-frame clones and is missing some. The table lists about 31,000 clones, around 87% of them singletons. Here the sequenced sample was peripheral blood, taken 28 days after the second AZD1222 dose. The source of these receptors is an adult who received the AZD1222 COVID-19 vaccine. Each CDR3 is given with its conserved first and last residue. Clone size, where shown, is once, few, many, or a class for clones that have expanded.

V gene	clone size	CDR3 protein
TRBV5-4	once	CASSLQGGHTEAFF
TRBV5-1	NA	CASSALGGSRQFTEAFF
TRBV6-2/TRBV6-3	NA	CASSRQEGPEAFF
TRBV5-1	NA	CASSLVRTHTPGELFF
TRBV28	NA	CASSPLVGNYYEQYF
TRBV28	NA	CASSYLGGEAFF
TRBV11-1	NA	CASSRGTGRNTEAFF
TRBV30	few	CAWSAGTGESGAFF
TRBV9	NA	CASSTQGINTGELFF
TRBV5-4	NA	CASSFVLALGEQYF